Below, 3 T cell receptor beta chains from the same sample are listed, as sequenced in a study of T cell clonality in common variable immunodeficiency. Libraries were prepared by immunoSEQ multiplex PCR; TCRdb keeps only in-frame clonotypes and omits some of them. This sample has about 60,000 clones and no singletons, with approximately 1.7% in the ten largest. The sample was peripheral blood mononuclear cells. These receptors were obtained from a person between 18 and 75 years old in good health.

This clone showed up many times. The sequence runs out 3 residues before the end of the CDR3; the remainder is reconstructed from the germline J gene. The chain links TRBV6-4 to TRBJ2-3; possibly TRBD2 for D (5 bases). The V end was cut by 4 bases, the J end by 0 bases, with 5 bases between. The CDR3 loop spans 13 amino acids. The germline V gene has CDR1 MRHNA and CDR2 SNTAGT. This CDR3 reads CASSGGSTDTQYF. The CDR3 bases that were read are TGTGCCAGCAGTGGCGGGAGCACAGATACG.

Ten or more counts support this clone. The sequenced fragment ends 3 residues before the CDR3 boundary, so the rest is inferred from the germline J gene. The chain carries TRBV19 and TRBJ1-5, with D hard to call. Trimming cost V 2 bases and J 3 bases, with 11 bases left between them. The CDR3 is 15 amino acids. Germline loops: CDR1 LNHDA, CDR2 SQIVND (reference sequence). The CDR3 loop is CASSIYGYYNQPQHF. CDR3 DNA (partial): TGTGCCAGTAGTATATATGGTTACTACAATCAGCCC.

This clone was recorded many times. The CDR3 region is CASGGTDSPLHF. CDR3 bases read: TGTGCCAGCGGGGGGACGGATTCACCC. The rearrangement links TRBV2 to TRBJ1-6; D might be TRBD1 (5 bases). The read stops 3 residues short of the end of the CDR3; the missing end is completed from the germline J gene. The germline V gene encodes CDR1 SNHLY and CDR2 FYNNEI. Trimming took off 8 bases at V and 8 bases at J, with 10 bases between the two ends. CDR3 length: 12 amino acids. Variable domain in full (rest from reference TRBV2 and TRBJ1-6): EPEVTQTPSHQVTQMGQEVILRCVPISNHLYFYWYRQILGQKVEFLVSFYNNEISEKSEIFDDQFSVERPDGSNFTLKIRSTKLEDSAMYFCASGGTDSPLHFGNGTRLTVT.